This record looks at one T cell receptor (beta chain) sequence and its context. Its target is unknown. These data belong to a study of cytomegalovirus exposure and HLA in healthy donors. Vbeta (60) and Jbeta (13) primers were used in the PCR. This table comes from immunoSEQ multiplex PCR, and its TCRdb copy is limited to in-frame clones, with some not included. The data contain 160,000 or so clones, approximately 75% of them seen just once; the ten biggest clones take up more than 2%. Study findings and constraints: Earlier findings revealed that most TCR beta V segments proved productive either about 90% or about 30% of the time. Presence/absence analyses assumed roughly uniform sequencing depth across donors.

V lost 4 bases and J 3 bases, leaving 19 bases between the germline ends. CDR3 length: 17 residues. This sequence originates from a man aged 45-65 years in good health and CMV-seropositive. This chain links TRBV23-1 with TRBJ1-5; no firm D call. TRBV23-1 is an ORF; its function is uncertain. Input material: PBMCs. The CDR3 region is CASSRIPRQLPNQPQHF. The CDR3 DNA reads as TGCGCCAGCAGTCGAATTCCGCGGCAACTCCCCAATCAGCCCCAGCATTTT.